These 27 T cell receptor beta chains came from one sample sequenced in a study of T cell clonotyping in hematopoietic cell transplantation. TCRdb's copy holds only in-frame clones and misses some; the assay was immunoSEQ multiplex PCR. The data hold about 69,000 clones, with approximately 94% observed a single time. Sequencing was carried out using peripheral blood mononuclear cells. All receptors derive from a man aged 45-60 years in good health. Some clones in this sample may be carry-over from other donors' samples.

The V and J genes are TRBV11-3 and TRBJ2-3; 7 nucleotides match TRBD2. The CDR3 contains 16 residues. Germline V gene data show CDR1 as SGHNT and CDR2 as YENEEA. After removal of 4 bases from V and 0 bases from J, the junction contained 7 bases not matched to a gene. CDR3 nucleotides: TGTGCCAGCAGCTCGTTAGCGGGTACTAGCACAGATACGCAGTATTTT. It is translated as CASSSLAGTSTDTQYF. The full variable domain, completed using reference TRBV11-3 and TRBJ2-3, is EAGVVQSPRYKIIEKKQPVAFWCNPISGHNTLYWYLQNLGQGPELLIRYENEEAVDDSQLPKDRFSAERLKGVDSTLKIQPAELGDSAVYLCASSSLAGTSTDTQYFGPGTRLTVL.

CDR3 sequence: CASSMRQGKEETQYF. CDR3 bases: TGTGCCAGTAGTATGCGCCAGGGGAAGGAGGAGACCCAGTACTTC. The chain is built from TRBV19 and TRBJ2-5; TRBD1 might be the D (6 bases). The CDR3 covers 15 residues. The V and J ends lost 3 bases and 5 bases respectively, with 16 bases between them. The germline V gene has CDR1 LNHDA and CDR2 SQIVND (reference sequence).

V gene TRBV28 combines with J gene TRBJ1-2, with 9 bases lining up with TRBD1. This CDR3 is built from 16 residues. Germline trimming cut 5 bases from V and 5 bases from J; bases unmatched to any gene: 12. Germline loops: CDR1 MDHEN, CDR2 SYDVKM. The CDR3 spells CASSGYKTGGEYGYTF. The CDR3 DNA reads TGTGCCAGCAGTGGATATAAAACAGGGGGCGAGTATGGCTACACCTTC.

The DNA for the CDR3 is TGTGCCATCAGTGAGTCTCTGACAGGGGGCGACGAGCAGTACTTC. Amino acid sequence: CAISESLTGGDEQYF. J is TRBJ2-7 and V is TRBV10-3; TRBD1 aligns across 10 bases. The CDR3 totals 15 residues. V lost 0 bases to trimming and J lost 5 bases; unmatched junction nucleotides: 4. CDR1 and CDR2 from the germline V gene are ENHRY and SYGVKD.

V and J are TRBV30 and TRBJ2-7, with D possibly being TRBD1 (5 bases). There are 14 residues in the CDR3. From germline, CDR1 is GTSNPN and CDR2 SVGIG (reference sequence). Trimming stripped 2 bases from V and 0 bases from J, with 11 bases between. The CDR3 spells CAWSLPGLSYEQYF. As DNA, the CDR3 is TGTGCCTGGAGTCTGCCAGGGCTCTCCTACGAGCAGTACTTC. The full variable domain, rest sourced from reference TRBV30 and TRBJ2-7, is SQTIHQWPATLVQPVGSPLSLECTVEGTSNPNLYWYRQAAGRGLQLLFYSVGIGQISSEVPQNLSASRPQDRQFILSSKKLLLSDSGFYLCAWSLPGLSYEQYFGPGTRLTVT.

V gene TRBV5-1 combines with J gene TRBJ1-2; 8 nucleotides line up with TRBD1. Germline CDR1 reads SGHRS; CDR2 reads YFSETQ. Germline trimming cut 0 bases from V and 4 bases from J; bases unmatched to any gene: 5. CDR3 length: 15 residues. DNA of the CDR3: TGCGCCAGCAGCTTGGTCAGGGGGCTTGGCTATGGCTACACCTTC. It encodes CASSLVRGLGYGYTF.

This sequence joins TRBV29-1 and TRBJ1-2; D might be TRBD1 (6 bases). Germline lookup yields CDR1 SQVTM and CDR2 ANQGSEA. CDR3 length equals 12 residues. V lost 3 bases, J lost 6 bases, and 11 bases lay in between. CDR3 nucleotide sequence: TGCAGCGTTGATAGGGCAGGGGATGGCTACACCTTC. Translated: CSVDRAGDGYTF.

The V and J genes are TRBV29-1 and TRBJ2-1, with no clear D. Trimming shortened V by 4 bases and J by 0 bases, and 10 bases separated the two germline ends. Germline-derived CDR1 and CDR2 are SQVTM and ANQGSEA. The CDR3 covers 14 residues. As DNA, the CDR3 is TGCAGCGTTGCCGAGGCGAACTCCTACAATGAGCAGTTCTTC. It is translated as CSVAEANSYNEQFF.

This clone has just one count. The V call is TRBV2, the J call TRBJ1-4; D gene ambiguous. The CDR3 totals 14 residues. V was cut by 6 bases and J by 8 bases, with 16 bases left in between. The V gene's germline CDR1 is SNHLY and CDR2 FYNNEI. The CDR3 loop is CASSPGPNREKLFF. Here the CDR3 DNA reads TGTGCCAGCAGCCCCGGGCCCAACCGGGAAAAACTGTTTTTT.

This sequence joins TRBV6-5 and TRBJ2-7; D possibly corresponds to TRBD1 (5 bases). V was shortened by 2 bases and J by 1 base, with 6 bases between the two germline ends. CDR3 length: 13 amino acids. Germline V gene sequence: CDR1 MNHEY, CDR2 SVGAGI. This CDR3 reads CASSYDRSYEQYF. DNA of the CDR3: TGTGCCAGCAGTTACGACAGATCCTACGAGCAGTACTTC.

This clone was seen a single time. The chain uses TRBV2 and TRBJ1-2, with 7 bases that match TRBD1. The V segment lost 9 bases and the J segment 2 bases; nucleotides outside the gene matches: 15. This CDR3 is 16 amino acids long. The germline V gene encodes CDR1 SNHLY and CDR2 FYNNEI. CDR3 residues: CASLWWGTAKNYGYTF. The CDR3 nucleotides are TGTGCCAGTCTCTGGTGGGGGACAGCGAAGAACTATGGCTACACCTTC.

The rearrangement joins TRBV28 to TRBJ2-6, with TRBD1 matching over 10 bases. Germline V CDR1 and CDR2: MDHEN, SYDVKM. After removal of 4 bases from V and 2 bases from J, the junction contained 8 bases not matched to a gene. The CDR3 has 18 amino acids. DNA of the CDR3: TGTGCCAGCAGTTCGCCGGGACAGGGGACCGCTGGGGCCAACGTCCTGACTTTC. Its translation is CASSSPGQGTAGANVLTF.

The chain employs TRBV30 and TRBJ1-4, with 7 bases fitting TRBD1. Germline CDR1 reads GTSNPN; CDR2 reads SVGIG (reference sequence). The CDR3 consists of 16 residues. V dropped 0 bases and J dropped 8; count of bases not matched to a gene: 12. CDR3 nucleotides: TGTGCCTGGAGTGTACGGGGGAGAGGGGGCGGCGAAAAACTGTTTTTT. Its translation is CAWSVRGRGGGEKLFF.

V usage is TRBV5-5 and J usage is TRBJ1-2; no clear D. This CDR3 region has 16 residues. The germline CDR1 and CDR2 sequences are SGHKS and YYEKEE (reference sequence). Trimming took off 4 bases at V and 5 bases at J, with 21 bases between the two ends. CDR3 residues: CASSPVTRVLGYGYTF. CDR3 sequence (DNA): TGTGCCAGCAGCCCAGTAACACGGGTATTAGGTTATGGCTACACCTTC.

This chain links TRBV5-1 with TRBJ1-4; D gene uncertain. The V end lost 0 bases, the J end lost 7 bases, and 13 bases lay between the germline ends. CDR1 and CDR2 (germline): SGHRS, YFSETQ. CDR3 length: 15 residues. The CDR3 region is CASSLVAGLSEKLFF. The CDR3 bases are TGCGCCAGCAGCTTGGTGGCGGGGTTAAGTGAAAAACTGTTTTTT.

This clone was observed a single time. The chain links TRBV7-3 to TRBJ2-2; D is undetermined. Trimming removed 3 bases at V and 2 bases at J, with 13 bases between. This CDR3 contains 16 residues. Germline lookup yields CDR1 SGHTA and CDR2 FQGTGA. For the CDR3, the DNA is TGTGCCAGCAGCTTCGGCCGTGCTCTTAACACCGGGGAGCTGTTTTTT. Protein product: CASSFGRALNTGELFF.

The gene calls are TRBV15 and TRBJ2-2; D perhaps matches TRBD2 (5 bases). Germline lookup yields CDR1 LNHNV and CDR2 YYDKDF (reference sequence). Between the trimmed V and J ends, which lost 0 bases and 5 bases, there was a span of 10 bases. The CDR3 totals 15 residues. The CDR3 is CATSRDGGATGELFF. CDR3 bases: TGTGCCACCAGCAGAGATGGAGGTGCGACCGGGGAGCTGTTTTTT.

This chain connects TRBV19 to TRBJ2-7, with 9 bases identical to TRBD2. CDR1 and CDR2 (germline): LNHDA, SQIVND (reference sequence). The CDR3 covers 15 residues. The V gene end was trimmed by 5 bases and the J gene end by 3 bases; junction bases not matched to a gene: 8. The CDR3: CASSPFSGSDYEQYF. As DNA, the CDR3 is TGTGCCAGTAGTCCATTTAGCGGGAGCGACTACGAGCAGTACTTC. Using reference TRBV19 and TRBJ2-7 for the parts outside the CDR3, the full variable domain is DGGITQSPKYLFRKEGQNVTLSCEQNLNHDAMYWYRQDPGQGLRLIYYSQIVNDFQKGDIAEGYSVSREKKESFPLTVTSAQKNPTAFYLCASSPFSGSDYEQYFGPGTRLTVT.

This clone was seen a handful of times. This chain connects TRBV6-1 to TRBJ1-6; D is perhaps TRBD1 (5 bases). CDR1 and CDR2 (germline): MNHNS, SASEGT. The V end lost 7 bases, the J end lost 7 bases, and 14 bases lay between the germline ends. There are 14 residues in the CDR3. The DNA for the CDR3 is TGTGCCAGCACAGGGAGGGTCGGGAATTCACCCCTCCACTTT. Protein sequence: CASTGRVGNSPLHF.

The J gene is TRBJ1-1, the V gene TRBV29-1, with 7 bases aligning to TRBD1. V lost 2 bases and J lost 5; bases outside the gene matches: 5. The CDR3 length is 13 residues. The germline gives CDR1 SQVTM, CDR2 ANQGSEA. CDR3 loop: CSVESRDRTEAFF. CDR3 DNA: TGCAGCGTTGAAAGCCGGGACAGAACTGAAGCTTTCTTT.

The V and J genes are TRBV7-8 and TRBJ1-2, with a weak D call TRBD1 (5 bases). The germline CDR1 and CDR2 sequences are SGHVS and FQNEAQ. Trimming took 5 bases from V and 0 from J, leaving 19 bases between them. This CDR3 has 17 residues. The CDR3 reads CASSPVVLTAANYGYTF. CDR3 nucleotides: TGTGCCAGCAGCCCCGTGGTGTTGACAGCGGCTAACTATGGCTACACCTTC.

This clone has a single count. This chain uses TRBV11-2 with TRBJ2-5, with TRBD2 matching 7 bases. This CDR3 contains 14 residues. Germline V gives CDR1 SGHAT, CDR2 FQNNGV. V gave up 1 base and J gave up 6 bases; unmatched junction bases: 5. The CDR3 protein is CASSLVGGGKTQYF. The CDR3 DNA is TGTGCCAGCAGCTTAGTGGGGGGAGGGAAGACCCAGTACTTC.

Comment on this clone: Relative to the germline gene, one junction end is altered; a read error may explain this. The chain recombines TRBV25-1 with TRBJ1-3, with a weak D call TRBD1 (6 bases). Germline lookup yields CDR1 MGHDK and CDR2 SYGVNS. This CDR3 has 10 residues. CDR3: CASPRTVPRF. In nucleotides, the CDR3 is TGTGCCAGCCCCCGGACAGTCCCTCGTTTT.

The rearrangement joins TRBV6-5 to TRBJ2-7; D gene unclear. This CDR3 comprises 13 residues. Germline V gives CDR1 MNHEY, CDR2 SVGAGI. The ends were cut back, 0 bases at V and 0 bases at J, with 3 bases in the middle. CDR3 in amino acids: CASSYSYSYEQYF. The CDR3 coding sequence is TGTGCCAGCAGTTACTCCTACTCCTACGAGCAGTACTTC.

The genes are TRBV2 and TRBJ2-5; D gene unclear. CDR3 length: 12 residues. V was shortened by 6 bases and J by 5 bases, with 10 bases between the two germline ends. CDR1 SNHLY and CDR2 FYNNEI come from the germline V gene. CDR3 DNA sequence: TGTGCCAGCAGATTAATTCACGAGACCCAGTACTTC. It encodes CASRLIHETQYF. Supplemented by reference TRBV2 and TRBJ2-5, the full variable domain reads EPEVTQTPSHQVTQMGQEVILRCVPISNHLYFYWYRQILGQKVEFLVSFYNNEISEKSEIFDDQFSVERPDGSNFTLKIRSTKLEDSAMYFCASRLIHETQYFGPGTRLLVL.

This chain uses TRBV6-1 with TRBJ1-2; D not resolved. V was shortened by 6 bases and J by 8 bases, with 22 bases between the two germline ends. Per the germline V gene, CDR1 is MNHNS and CDR2 is SASEGT. CDR3 length: 15 amino acids. CDR3 in DNA: TGTGCCAGCAGGAAAGTAGGAACAGCCTCTATGGGCTACACCTTC. Residues: CASRKVGTASMGYTF.

The chain combines TRBV2 with TRBJ1-1; D call uncertain. The CDR3 is 15 amino acids. Germline V gives CDR1 SNHLY, CDR2 FYNNEI. Trimming shortened V by 2 bases and J by 3 bases, and 13 bases separated the two germline ends. The CDR3 DNA reads as TGTGCCAGCAGTGAAAGTCAGGCTTCTCACACTGAAGCTTTCTTT. It is translated as CASSESQASHTEAFF. Variable domain in full (rest from reference TRBV2 and TRBJ1-1): EPEVTQTPSHQVTQMGQEVILRCVPISNHLYFYWYRQILGQKVEFLVSFYNNEISEKSEIFDDQFSVERPDGSNFTLKIRSTKLEDSAMYFCASSESQASHTEAFFGQGTRLTVV.